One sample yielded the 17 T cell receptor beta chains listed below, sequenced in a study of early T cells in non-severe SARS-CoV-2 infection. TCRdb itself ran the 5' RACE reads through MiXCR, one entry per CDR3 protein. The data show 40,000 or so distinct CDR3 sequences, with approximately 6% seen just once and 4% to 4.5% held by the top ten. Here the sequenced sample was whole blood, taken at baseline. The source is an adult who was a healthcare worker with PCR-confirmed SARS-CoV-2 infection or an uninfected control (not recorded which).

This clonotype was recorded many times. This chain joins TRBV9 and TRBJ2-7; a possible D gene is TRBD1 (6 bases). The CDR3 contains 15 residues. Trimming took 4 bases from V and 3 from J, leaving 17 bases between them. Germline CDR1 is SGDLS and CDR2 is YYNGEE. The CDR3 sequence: CASSPQDSQIYEQYF. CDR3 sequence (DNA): TGTGCCAGCAGCCCTCAGGACAGCCAGATCTACGAGCAGTACTTC.

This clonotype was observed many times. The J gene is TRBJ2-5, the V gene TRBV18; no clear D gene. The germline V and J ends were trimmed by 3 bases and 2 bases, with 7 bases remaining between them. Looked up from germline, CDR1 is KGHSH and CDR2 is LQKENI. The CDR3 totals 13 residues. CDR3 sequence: CASSPGRQETQYF. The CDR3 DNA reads TGTGCCAGCTCACCGGGCAGGCAAGAGACCCAGTACTTC.

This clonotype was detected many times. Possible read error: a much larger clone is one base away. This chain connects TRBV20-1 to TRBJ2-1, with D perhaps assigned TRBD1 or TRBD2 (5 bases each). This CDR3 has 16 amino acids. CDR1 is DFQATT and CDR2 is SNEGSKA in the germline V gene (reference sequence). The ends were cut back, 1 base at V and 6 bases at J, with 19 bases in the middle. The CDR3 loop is CSARAPSGRVLNEQFF. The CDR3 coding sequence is TGCAGTGCTAGAGCCCCCTCAGGGCGGGTGCTCAATGAGCAGTTCTTC.

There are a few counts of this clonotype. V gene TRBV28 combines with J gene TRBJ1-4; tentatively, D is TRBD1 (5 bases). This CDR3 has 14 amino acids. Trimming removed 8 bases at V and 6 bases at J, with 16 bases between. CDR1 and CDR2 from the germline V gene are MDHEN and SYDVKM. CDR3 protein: CASHSGDPHEKLFF. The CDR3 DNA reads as TGTGCCAGCCATTCTGGGGACCCACATGAAAAACTGTTTTTT.

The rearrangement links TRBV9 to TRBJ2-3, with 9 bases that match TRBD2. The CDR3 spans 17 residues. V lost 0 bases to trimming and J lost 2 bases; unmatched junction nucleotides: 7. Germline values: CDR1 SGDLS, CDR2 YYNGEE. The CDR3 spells CASSVVGAGGTTDTQYF. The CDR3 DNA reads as TGTGCCAGCAGCGTAGTCGGAGCGGGGGGTACCACAGATACGCAGTATTTT.

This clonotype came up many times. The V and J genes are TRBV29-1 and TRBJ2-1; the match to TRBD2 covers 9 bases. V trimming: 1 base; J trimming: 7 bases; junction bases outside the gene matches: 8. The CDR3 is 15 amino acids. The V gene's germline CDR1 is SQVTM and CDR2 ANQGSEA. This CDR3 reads CSVEGIAGGVNEQFF. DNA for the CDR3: TGCAGCGTTGAAGGGATTGCGGGGGGGGTGAATGAGCAGTTCTTC.

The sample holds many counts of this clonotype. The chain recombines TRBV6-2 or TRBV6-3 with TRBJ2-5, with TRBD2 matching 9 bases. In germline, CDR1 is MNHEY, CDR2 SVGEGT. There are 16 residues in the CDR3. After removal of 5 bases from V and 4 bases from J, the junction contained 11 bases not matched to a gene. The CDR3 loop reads CASSPPPGLARETQYF. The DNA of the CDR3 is TGTGCCAGCAGTCCCCCACCGGGACTAGCACGAGAGACCCAGTACTTC.

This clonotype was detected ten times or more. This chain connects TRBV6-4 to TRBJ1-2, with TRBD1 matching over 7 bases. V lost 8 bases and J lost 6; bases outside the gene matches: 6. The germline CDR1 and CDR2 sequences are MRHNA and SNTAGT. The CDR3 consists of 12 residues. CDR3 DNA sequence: TGTGCCAGCCATGTCACAGGGGATGGCTACACCTTC. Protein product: CASHVTGDGYTF.

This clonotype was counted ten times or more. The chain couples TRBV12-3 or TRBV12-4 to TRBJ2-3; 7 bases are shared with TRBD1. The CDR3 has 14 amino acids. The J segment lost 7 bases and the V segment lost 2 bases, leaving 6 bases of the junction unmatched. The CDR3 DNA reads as TGTGCCAGCAGTTTACCGCAGGGGGTCAATACGCAGTATTTT. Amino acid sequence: CASSLPQGVNTQYF.

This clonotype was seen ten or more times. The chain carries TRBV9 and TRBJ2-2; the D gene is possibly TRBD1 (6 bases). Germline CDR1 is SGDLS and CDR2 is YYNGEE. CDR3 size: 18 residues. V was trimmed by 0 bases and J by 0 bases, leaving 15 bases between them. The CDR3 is CASSVAPVGGANTGELFF. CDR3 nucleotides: TGTGCCAGCAGCGTAGCCCCCGTAGGGGGTGCGAACACCGGGGAGCTGTTTTTT.

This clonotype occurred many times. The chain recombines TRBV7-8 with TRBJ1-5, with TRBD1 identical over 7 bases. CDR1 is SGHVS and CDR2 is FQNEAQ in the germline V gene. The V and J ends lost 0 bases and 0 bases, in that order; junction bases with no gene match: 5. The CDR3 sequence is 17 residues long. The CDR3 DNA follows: TGTGCCAGCAGCTTAGCCCGGCAGGGGGGTAGCAATCAGCCCCAGCATTTT. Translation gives CASSLARQGGSNQPQHF. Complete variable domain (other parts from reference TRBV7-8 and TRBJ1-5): GAGVSQSPRYKVAKRGQDVALRCDPISGHVSLFWYQQALGQGPEFLTYFQNEAQLDKSGLPSDRFFAERPEGSVSTLKIQRTQQEDSAVYLCASSLARQGGSNQPQHFGDGTRLSIL.

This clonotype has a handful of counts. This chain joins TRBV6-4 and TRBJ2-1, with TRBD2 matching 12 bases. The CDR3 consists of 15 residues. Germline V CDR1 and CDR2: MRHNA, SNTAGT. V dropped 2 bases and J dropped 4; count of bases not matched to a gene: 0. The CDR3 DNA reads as TGTGCCAGCAGTGACGGGACTAGCGGGTACAATGAGCAGTTCTTC. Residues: CASSDGTSGYNEQFF.

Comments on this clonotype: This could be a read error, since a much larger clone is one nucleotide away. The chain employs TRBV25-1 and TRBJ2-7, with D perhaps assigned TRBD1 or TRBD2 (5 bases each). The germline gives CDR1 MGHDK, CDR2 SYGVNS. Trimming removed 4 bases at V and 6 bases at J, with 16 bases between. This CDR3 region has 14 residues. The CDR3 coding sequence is TGTGCCAGCAGTGTGCCGGGACCACAGACCGAGCAGTACTTC. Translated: CASSVPGPQTEQYF.

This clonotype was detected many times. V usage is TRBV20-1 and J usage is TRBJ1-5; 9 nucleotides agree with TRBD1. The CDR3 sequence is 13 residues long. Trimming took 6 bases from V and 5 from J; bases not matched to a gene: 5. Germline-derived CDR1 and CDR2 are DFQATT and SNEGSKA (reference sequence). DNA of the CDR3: TGCAGTGCAAGGACAGGGGTTGATCAGCCCCAGCATTTT. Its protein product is CSARTGVDQPQHF.

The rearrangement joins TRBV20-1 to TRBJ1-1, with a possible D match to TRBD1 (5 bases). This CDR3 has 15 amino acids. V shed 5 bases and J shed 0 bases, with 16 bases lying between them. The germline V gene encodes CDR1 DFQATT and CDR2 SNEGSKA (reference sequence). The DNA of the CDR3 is TGCAGTGCTGACCCTGGCTGGGGGGTGAACACTGAAGCTTTCTTT. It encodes CSADPGWGVNTEAFF.

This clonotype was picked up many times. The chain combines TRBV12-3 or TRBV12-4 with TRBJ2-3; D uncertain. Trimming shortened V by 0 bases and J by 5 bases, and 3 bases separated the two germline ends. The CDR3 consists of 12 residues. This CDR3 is CASSLAEDTQYF. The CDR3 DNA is TGTGCCAGCAGTTTAGCGGAAGATACGCAGTATTTT.

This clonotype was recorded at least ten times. As DNA, the CDR3 is TGTGCCAGCAGCTTAGGGCCAGGCTACGAGCAGTACTTC. Its translation is CASSLGPGYEQYF. V gene TRBV7-6 combines with J gene TRBJ2-7, with D unresolved. V lost 1 base to trimming and J lost 3 bases, with 7 bases between them. Germline-derived CDR1 and CDR2 are SGHVS and FNYEAQ. This CDR3 spans 13 amino acids.